This is a list of T cell receptor beta chains from one sample in a study of response to subunit inactivated influenza vaccine. One entry per CDR3 protein results from TCRdb running MiXCR on the RT-PCR reads. This table has more than 150,000 distinct CDR3 sequences, approximately 8.7% appearing once. Sequencing used non-naive T cells sorted from PBMCs, obtained on the day of vaccination. All receptors derive from a man aged 45-65 years who received an inactivated influenza vaccine. CDR3s include the opening cysteine and the closing phenylalanine or tryptophan. Fields, in order: D gene, clone size, J gene, V gene, CDR3 DNA, CDR3 protein. A D gene is named only where the DNA matches it firmly. For some rows the clone size is stated as once, few or many, or as a class when expanded; others skip it.

d_call: TRBD2; clone_size: many; j_call: TRBJ2-1; v_call: TRBV6-1; cdr3_nt: TGTGCCAGCAGACTCCTGCCTAGCGGGGCCTATGGCGAGCAGTTCTTC; cdr3_aa: CASRLLPSGAYGEQFF
d_call: .; clone_size: few; j_call: TRBJ2-3; v_call: TRBV29-1; cdr3_nt: TGCAGCGTTTCGGGACCCAACACAGATACGCAGTATTTT; cdr3_aa: CSVSGPNTDTQYF
d_call: .; clone_size: few; j_call: TRBJ2-3; v_call: TRBV4-2; cdr3_nt: TGTGCCAGCAGCGGCCTAGCAACAGATACGCAGTATTTT; cdr3_aa: CASSGLATDTQYF
d_call: TRBD2; clone_size: .; j_call: TRBJ2-4; v_call: TRBV20-1; cdr3_nt: TGCAGTGCTAGAGCCGGGACTAGAAATCCCATTCAGTACTTC; cdr3_aa: CSARAGTRNPIQYF
d_call: TRBD2; clone_size: many; j_call: TRBJ2-2; v_call: TRBV3-1; cdr3_nt: TGTGCCAGCAGCCCGGGACTAGTTTCCACCGGGGAGCTGTTTTTT; cdr3_aa: CASSPGLVSTGELFF
d_call: TRBD2; clone_size: .; j_call: TRBJ2-5; v_call: TRBV14; cdr3_nt: TGTGCCAGCAGCCGGGTTCTGGGGGGGCAAGAGACCCAGTACTTC; cdr3_aa: CASSRVLGGQETQYF
d_call: TRBD1; clone_size: many; j_call: TRBJ1-6; v_call: TRBV5-1; cdr3_nt: TGCGCCAGCAGCACACAGGGGGGATTTAATTCACCCCTCCACTTT; cdr3_aa: CASSTQGGFNSPLHF
d_call: .; clone_size: many; j_call: TRBJ2-1; v_call: TRBV12-3/TRBV12-4; cdr3_nt: TGTGCCAGCACCTCGCGTTTAGTCGATAGGGATGAGCAGTTCTTC; cdr3_aa: CASTSRLVDRDEQFF
d_call: .; clone_size: few; j_call: TRBJ1-2; v_call: TRBV9; cdr3_nt: TGTGCCAGCAGCGTAGGGACGGGGGACTATGGCTACACCTTC; cdr3_aa: CASSVGTGDYGYTF
d_call: TRBD2; clone_size: many; j_call: TRBJ2-1; v_call: TRBV27; cdr3_nt: TGTGCCAGCAGCGGACTAGCGGGAAATCACTCCTACAATGAGCAGTTCTTC; cdr3_aa: CASSGLAGNHSYNEQFF
d_call: TRBD2; clone_size: many; j_call: TRBJ2-3; v_call: TRBV20-1; cdr3_nt: TGCAGTGCTAGAGAGACTAGCCAGGCGCAGTATTTT; cdr3_aa: CSARETSQAQYF
d_call: TRBD1; clone_size: few; j_call: TRBJ1-2; v_call: TRBV7-2; cdr3_nt: TGTGCCAGCAGCCAAGGACAGGGCCCCAGCTATGGCTACACCTTC; cdr3_aa: CASSQGQGPSYGYTF
d_call: TRBD1; clone_size: many; j_call: TRBJ1-2; v_call: TRBV6-1; cdr3_nt: TGTGCCAGCAGCTCCGGGACAGGGGCTTGGGGCTACACCTTC; cdr3_aa: CASSSGTGAWGYTF
d_call: .; clone_size: .; j_call: TRBJ2-7; v_call: TRBV21-1; cdr3_nt: TGTGCCAGCAGCAACGAGGTCAGGATGTCCTACGAGCAGTACTTC; cdr3_aa: CASSNEVRMSYEQYF
d_call: .; clone_size: .; j_call: TRBJ1-5; v_call: TRBV10-1; cdr3_nt: TGCGCCAGCAGTGACCAGATCGGGGAGCCCCAGCATTTT; cdr3_aa: CASSDQIGEPQHF
d_call: .; clone_size: many; j_call: TRBJ2-7; v_call: TRBV5-1; cdr3_nt: TGCGCCAGCAGCTCACTCCCCGGGGGCCTCTCCTACGAGCAGTACTTC; cdr3_aa: CASSSLPGGLSYEQYF
d_call: .; clone_size: many; j_call: TRBJ1-1; v_call: TRBV5-5; cdr3_nt: TGTGCCAGCAGCTTGGTAGGATGGGAATCTTTCTTT; cdr3_aa: CASSLVGWESFF
d_call: .; clone_size: few; j_call: TRBJ1-4; v_call: TRBV20-1; cdr3_nt: TGCAGTGCTAGAGGAGGGTCACAGGTCGCAAATGAAAAACTGTTTTTT; cdr3_aa: CSARGGSQVANEKLFF
d_call: .; clone_size: few; j_call: TRBJ2-5; v_call: TRBV6-6; cdr3_nt: TGTGCCAGCACCGAACCCAGGGGAGAGACCCAGTACTTC; cdr3_aa: CASTEPRGETQYF
d_call: .; clone_size: few; j_call: TRBJ1-4; v_call: TRBV5-1; cdr3_nt: TGCGCCAGCAGCTTAATGGCAGGGGTAGAAAAACTGTTTTTT; cdr3_aa: CASSLMAGVEKLFF
d_call: .; clone_size: .; j_call: TRBJ2-2; v_call: TRBV10-3; cdr3_nt: TGTGCCATCAGGAGGGGAGGGGGTGACACCGGGGAGCTGTTTTTT; cdr3_aa: CAIRRGGGDTGELFF
d_call: .; clone_size: few; j_call: TRBJ2-5; v_call: TRBV5-1; cdr3_nt: TGCGCCAGCAGCTTCTTGACTGGGCCCCAAGAGACCCAGTACTTC; cdr3_aa: CASSFLTGPQETQYF
d_call: TRBD2; clone_size: many; j_call: TRBJ2-2; v_call: TRBV24-1; cdr3_nt: TGTGCCACCAGTGATGCAGCGGGGTCGTACACCGGGGAGCTGTTTTTT; cdr3_aa: CATSDAAGSYTGELFF
d_call: .; clone_size: many; j_call: TRBJ2-5; v_call: TRBV4-2; cdr3_nt: TGTGCCAGCAGCCAAGAGGGGGGAGAGACCCAGTACTTC; cdr3_aa: CASSQEGGETQYF
d_call: TRBD2; clone_size: .; j_call: TRBJ2-7; v_call: TRBV25-1; cdr3_nt: TGTGCCAGCAGTGACCCTAGCGGGAGCTCCTACGAGCAGTACTTC; cdr3_aa: CASSDPSGSSYEQYF
d_call: .; clone_size: few; j_call: TRBJ2-2; v_call: TRBV2; cdr3_nt: TGTGCCAGCAGTGATTTCTGGGCGAACACCGGGGAGCTGTTTTTT; cdr3_aa: CASSDFWANTGELFF
d_call: .; clone_size: .; j_call: TRBJ2-7; v_call: TRBV7-2; cdr3_nt: TGTGCCAGCAGCTTTTCAGGGTCTGTCAAGCAGTACTTC; cdr3_aa: CASSFSGSVKQYF
d_call: TRBD1; clone_size: .; j_call: TRBJ2-2; v_call: TRBV5-1; cdr3_nt: TGCGCCAGCAGCCCTTCTGGGACAGGGAACACCGGGGAGCTGTTTTTT; cdr3_aa: CASSPSGTGNTGELFF
d_call: .; clone_size: .; j_call: TRBJ2-2; v_call: TRBV5-1; cdr3_nt: TGCGCCAGCAGCTTTGCTACAGGGAGGACCGGGGAGCTGTTTTTT; cdr3_aa: CASSFATGRTGELFF
d_call: TRBD1; clone_size: .; j_call: TRBJ2-7; v_call: TRBV7-2; cdr3_nt: TGTGCCAGCAGCACCGGGACAGGGGGCTCCTACGAGCAGTACTTC; cdr3_aa: CASSTGTGGSYEQYF
d_call: TRBD2; clone_size: few; j_call: TRBJ2-1; v_call: TRBV7-6; cdr3_nt: TGTGCCAGCAGCTCCGGACTAGCGGGGGGTCCGAACTATGAGCAGTTCTTC; cdr3_aa: CASSSGLAGGPNYEQFF
d_call: .; clone_size: .; j_call: TRBJ2-2; v_call: TRBV7-9; cdr3_nt: TGTGCCAGCAGCGAGACTTTCCCCGGGGAGCTGTTTTTT; cdr3_aa: CASSETFPGELFF
d_call: .; clone_size: many; j_call: TRBJ1-2; v_call: TRBV5-1; cdr3_nt: TGCGCCAGCAGCCTTGCTCGCGGTCCGAGTTCTGGCTACACCTTC; cdr3_aa: CASSLARGPSSGYTF
d_call: TRBD2; clone_size: .; j_call: TRBJ2-7; v_call: TRBV6-1; cdr3_nt: TGTGCCAGCAAGCGGGGGCATCTCACCTACGAGCAGTACTTC; cdr3_aa: CASKRGHLTYEQYF
d_call: .; clone_size: few; j_call: TRBJ2-2; v_call: TRBV12-3/TRBV12-4; cdr3_nt: TGTGCCAGCACCCCCGCGGGGCCCACCGGGGAGCTGTTTTTT; cdr3_aa: CASTPAGPTGELFF
d_call: .; clone_size: many; j_call: TRBJ2-3; v_call: TRBV29-1; cdr3_nt: TGCAGCGTTGTGCTCCAGGGGACACCTACTGATACGCAGTATTTT; cdr3_aa: CSVVLQGTPTDTQYF
d_call: .; clone_size: .; j_call: TRBJ2-1; v_call: TRBV20-1; cdr3_nt: TGCAGTGCTAGAGAATTAGGTGGCGATGAGCAGTTCTTC; cdr3_aa: CSARELGGDEQFF
d_call: .; clone_size: few; j_call: TRBJ2-3; v_call: TRBV13; cdr3_nt: TGTGCCAGCAGCTCGGACAGCCAAGTCGGTACGCAGTATTTT; cdr3_aa: CASSSDSQVGTQYF
d_call: TRBD1; clone_size: many; j_call: TRBJ1-2; v_call: TRBV7-9; cdr3_nt: TGTGCCAGCAGCTTCGTCGACAGGGGATATGGCTACACCTTC; cdr3_aa: CASSFVDRGYGYTF
d_call: TRBD2; clone_size: many; j_call: TRBJ2-2; v_call: TRBV12-3/TRBV12-4; cdr3_nt: TGTGCCAGCAGGTCGGGGGGGAACACCGGGGAGCTGTTTTTT; cdr3_aa: CASRSGGNTGELFF
d_call: TRBD1; clone_size: .; j_call: TRBJ2-5; v_call: TRBV7-2; cdr3_nt: TGTGCCAGCAGCTTCTATACAGGGGGCCAAGAGACCCAGTACTTC; cdr3_aa: CASSFYTGGQETQYF
d_call: TRBD1; clone_size: many; j_call: TRBJ2-1; v_call: TRBV29-1; cdr3_nt: TGCAGCGTTGACCGCCCCGACAGGGGCTCCTACAATGAGCAGTTCTTC; cdr3_aa: CSVDRPDRGSYNEQFF
d_call: TRBD2; clone_size: few; j_call: TRBJ2-1; v_call: TRBV20-1; cdr3_nt: TGCAGTGCTAGAGGGGAGGCGGGAGGGGGTTCCTACAATGAGCAGTTCTTC; cdr3_aa: CSARGEAGGGSYNEQFF
d_call: TRBD1; clone_size: .; j_call: TRBJ1-2; v_call: TRBV15; cdr3_nt: TGTGCCACCAGCGCGACAGGGGTTCCCTCTAACTATGGCTACACCTTC; cdr3_aa: CATSATGVPSNYGYTF
d_call: .; clone_size: few; j_call: TRBJ2-1; v_call: TRBV20-1; cdr3_nt: TGCAGTGCTGCGGGTTATTCTACCTACAATGAGCAGTTCTTC; cdr3_aa: CSAAGYSTYNEQFF